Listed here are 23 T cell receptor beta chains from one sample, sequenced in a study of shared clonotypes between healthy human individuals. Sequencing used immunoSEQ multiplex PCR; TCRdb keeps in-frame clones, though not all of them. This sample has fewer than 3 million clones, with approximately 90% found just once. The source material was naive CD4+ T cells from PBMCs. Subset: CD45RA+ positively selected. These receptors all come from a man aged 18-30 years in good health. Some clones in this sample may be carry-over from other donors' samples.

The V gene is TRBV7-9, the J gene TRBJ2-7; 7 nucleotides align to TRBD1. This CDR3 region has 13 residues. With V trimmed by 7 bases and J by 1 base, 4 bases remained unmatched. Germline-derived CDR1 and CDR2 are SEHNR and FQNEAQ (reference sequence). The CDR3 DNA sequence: TGTGCCAGCACCCTACAGGGGTCCTACGAGCAGTACTTC. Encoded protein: CASTLQGSYEQYF.

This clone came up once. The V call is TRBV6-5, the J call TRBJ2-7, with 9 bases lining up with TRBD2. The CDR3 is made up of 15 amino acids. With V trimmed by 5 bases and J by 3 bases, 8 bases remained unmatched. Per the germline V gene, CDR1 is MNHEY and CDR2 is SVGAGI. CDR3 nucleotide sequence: TGTGCCAGCAGTCCCTATAGCGGGAGCATCTACGAGCAGTACTTC. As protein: CASSPYSGSIYEQYF.

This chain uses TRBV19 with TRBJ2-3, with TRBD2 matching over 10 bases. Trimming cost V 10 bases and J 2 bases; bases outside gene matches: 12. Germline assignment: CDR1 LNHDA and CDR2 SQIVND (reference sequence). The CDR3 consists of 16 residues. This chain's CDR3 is CATSAPSGGFTDTQYF. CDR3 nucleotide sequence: TGTGCCACCTCGGCCCCTAGCGGGGGATTCACAGATACGCAGTATTTT. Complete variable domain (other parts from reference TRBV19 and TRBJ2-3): DGGITQSPKYLFRKEGQNVTLSCEQNLNHDAMYWYRQDPGQGLRLIYYSQIVNDFQKGDIAEGYSVSREKKESFPLTVTSAQKNPTAFYLCATSAPSGGFTDTQYFGPGTRLTVL.

DNA of the CDR3: TGTGCCAGCAGCCCTCCCGGTGAAAAACTGTTTTTT. It codes for CASSPPGEKLFF. The chain combines TRBV5-4 with TRBJ1-4; no clear D. The CDR3 loop spans 12 amino acids. Germline V gene data show CDR1 as SGHNT and CDR2 as YYREEE (reference sequence). Trimming took off 4 bases at V and 7 bases at J, with 8 bases between the two ends. Supplemented by reference TRBV5-4 and TRBJ1-4, the full variable domain reads ETGVTQSPTHLIKTRGQQVTLRCSSQSGHNTVSWYQQALGQGPQFIFQYYREEENGRGNFPPRFSGLQFPNYSSELNVNALELDDSALYLCASSPPGEKLFFGSGTQLSVL.

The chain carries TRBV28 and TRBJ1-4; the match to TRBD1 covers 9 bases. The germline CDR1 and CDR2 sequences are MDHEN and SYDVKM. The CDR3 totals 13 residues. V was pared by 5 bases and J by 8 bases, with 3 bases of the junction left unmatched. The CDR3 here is CASSHGQGEKLFF. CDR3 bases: TGTGCCAGCAGTCACGGACAGGGGGAAAAACTGTTTTTT.

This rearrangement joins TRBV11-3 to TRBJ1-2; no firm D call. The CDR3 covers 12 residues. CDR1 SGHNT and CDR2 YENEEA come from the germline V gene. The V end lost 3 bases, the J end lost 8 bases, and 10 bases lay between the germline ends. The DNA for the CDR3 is TGTGCCAGCAGCTTCGGCGGAGAGGGCTACACCTTC. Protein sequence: CASSFGGEGYTF.

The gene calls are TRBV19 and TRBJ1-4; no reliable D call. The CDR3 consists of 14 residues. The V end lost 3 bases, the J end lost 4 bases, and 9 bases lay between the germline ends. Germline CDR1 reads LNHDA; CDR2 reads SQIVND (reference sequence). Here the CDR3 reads CASSIGPNNEKLFF. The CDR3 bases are TGTGCCAGTAGTATTGGGCCAAATAATGAAAAACTGTTTTTT.

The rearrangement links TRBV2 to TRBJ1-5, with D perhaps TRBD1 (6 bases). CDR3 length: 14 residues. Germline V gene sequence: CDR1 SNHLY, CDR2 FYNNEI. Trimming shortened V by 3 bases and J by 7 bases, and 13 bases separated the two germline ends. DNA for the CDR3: TGTGCCAGCAGTGATCAGGGGCGAGGACAGCCCCAGCATTTT. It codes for CASSDQGRGQPQHF.

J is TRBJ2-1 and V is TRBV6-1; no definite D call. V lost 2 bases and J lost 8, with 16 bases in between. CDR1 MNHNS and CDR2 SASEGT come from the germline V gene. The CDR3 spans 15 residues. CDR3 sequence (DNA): TGTGCCAGCAGTGAAACGTGGGGTATTGAGGATGAGCAGTTCTTC. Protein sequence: CASSETWGIEDEQFF.

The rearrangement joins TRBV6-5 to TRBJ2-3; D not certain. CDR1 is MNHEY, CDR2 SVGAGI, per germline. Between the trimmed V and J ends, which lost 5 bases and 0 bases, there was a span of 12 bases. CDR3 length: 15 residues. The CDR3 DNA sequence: TGTGCCAGCAGTAACCGCGCTTTAAGCACAGATACGCAGTATTTT. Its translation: CASSNRALSTDTQYF.

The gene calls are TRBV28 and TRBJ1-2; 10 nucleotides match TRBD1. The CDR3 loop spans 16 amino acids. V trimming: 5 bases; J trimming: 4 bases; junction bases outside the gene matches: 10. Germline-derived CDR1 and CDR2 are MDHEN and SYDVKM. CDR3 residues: CASSPPGQGPGYGYTF. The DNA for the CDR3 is TGTGCCAGCAGTCCACCGGGACAGGGGCCCGGCTATGGCTACACCTTC.

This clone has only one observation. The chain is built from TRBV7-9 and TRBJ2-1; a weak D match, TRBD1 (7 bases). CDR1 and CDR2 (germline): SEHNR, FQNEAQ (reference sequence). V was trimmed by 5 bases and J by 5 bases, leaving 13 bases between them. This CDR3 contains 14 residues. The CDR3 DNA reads TGTGCCAGCAGCGCCAGGGGGGCGGACAATGAGCAGTTCTTC. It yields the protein CASSARGADNEQFF.

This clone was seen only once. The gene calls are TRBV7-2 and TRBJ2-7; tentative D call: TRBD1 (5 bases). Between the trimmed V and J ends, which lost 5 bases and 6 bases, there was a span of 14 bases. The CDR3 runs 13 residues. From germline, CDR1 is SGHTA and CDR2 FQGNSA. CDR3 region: CASSPGLGLEQYF. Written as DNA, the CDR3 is TGTGCCAGCAGCCCGGGTCTGGGGCTCGAGCAGTACTTC. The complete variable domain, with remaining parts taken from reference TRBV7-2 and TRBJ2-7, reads GAGVSQSPSNKVTEKGKDVELRCDPISGHTALYWYRQSLGQGLEFLIYFQGNSAPDKSGLPSDRFSAERTGGSVSTLTIQRTQQEDSAVYLCASSPGLGLEQYFGPGTRLTVT.

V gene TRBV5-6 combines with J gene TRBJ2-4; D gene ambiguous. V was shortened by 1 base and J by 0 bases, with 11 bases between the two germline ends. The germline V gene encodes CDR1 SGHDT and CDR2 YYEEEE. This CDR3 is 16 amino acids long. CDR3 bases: TGTGCCAGCAGCTTGAGTTTTGGGCTAGCCAAAAACATTCAGTACTTC. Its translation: CASSLSFGLAKNIQYF.

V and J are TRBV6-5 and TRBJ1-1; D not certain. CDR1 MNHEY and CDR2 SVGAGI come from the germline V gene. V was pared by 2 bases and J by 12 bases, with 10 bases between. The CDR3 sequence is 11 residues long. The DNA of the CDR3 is TGTGCCAGCAGTTACGTCGGGCGAACTTTCTTT. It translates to CASSYVGRTFF.

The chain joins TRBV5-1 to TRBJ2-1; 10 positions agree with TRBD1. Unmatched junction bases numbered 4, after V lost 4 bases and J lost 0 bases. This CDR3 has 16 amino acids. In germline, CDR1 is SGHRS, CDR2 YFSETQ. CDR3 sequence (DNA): TGCGCCAGCAGCATGGGACAGGGGAGCTCCTACAATGAGCAGTTCTTC. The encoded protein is CASSMGQGSSYNEQFF.

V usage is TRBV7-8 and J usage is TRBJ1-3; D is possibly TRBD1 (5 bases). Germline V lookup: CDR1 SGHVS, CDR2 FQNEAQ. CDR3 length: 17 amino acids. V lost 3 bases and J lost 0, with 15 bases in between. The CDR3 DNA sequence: TGTGCCAGCAGCTTTTACGGGGGAAGATCCTCTGGAAACACCATATATTTT. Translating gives CASSFYGGRSSGNTIYF.

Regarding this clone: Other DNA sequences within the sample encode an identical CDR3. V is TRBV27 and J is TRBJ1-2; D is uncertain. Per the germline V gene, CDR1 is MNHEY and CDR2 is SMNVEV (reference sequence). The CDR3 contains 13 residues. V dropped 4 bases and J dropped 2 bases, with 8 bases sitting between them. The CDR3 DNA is TGTGCCAGCAGTTATCGAATCAACTATGGCTACACCTTC. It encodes CASSYRINYGYTF.

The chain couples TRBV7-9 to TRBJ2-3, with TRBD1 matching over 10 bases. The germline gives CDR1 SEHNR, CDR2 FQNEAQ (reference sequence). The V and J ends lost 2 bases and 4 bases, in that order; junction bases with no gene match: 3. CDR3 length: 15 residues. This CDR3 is CASSLLGQGPDTQYF. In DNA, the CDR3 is TGTGCCAGCAGCTTATTGGGACAGGGGCCAGATACGCAGTATTTT.

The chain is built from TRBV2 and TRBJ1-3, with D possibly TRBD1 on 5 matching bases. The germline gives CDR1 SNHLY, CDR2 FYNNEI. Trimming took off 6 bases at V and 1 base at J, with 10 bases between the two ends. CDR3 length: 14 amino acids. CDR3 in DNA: TGTGCCAGCAGATCCAGGGTTTCTGGAAACACCATATATTTT. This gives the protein CASRSRVSGNTIYF.

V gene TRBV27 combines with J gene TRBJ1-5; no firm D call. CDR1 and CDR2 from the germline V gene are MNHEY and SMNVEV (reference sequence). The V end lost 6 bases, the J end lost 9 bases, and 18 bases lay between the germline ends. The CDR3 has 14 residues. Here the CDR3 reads CASSFSGPPMPQHF. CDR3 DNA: TGTGCCAGCAGCTTCTCAGGACCACCGATGCCCCAGCATTTT.

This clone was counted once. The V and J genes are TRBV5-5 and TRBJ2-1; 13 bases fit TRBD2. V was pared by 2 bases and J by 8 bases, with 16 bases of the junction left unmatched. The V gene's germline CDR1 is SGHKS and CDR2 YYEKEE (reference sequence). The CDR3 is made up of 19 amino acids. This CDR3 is CASSFKDGLAGVYIDEQFF. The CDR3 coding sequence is TGTGCCAGCAGCTTCAAGGATGGACTAGCGGGAGTCTATATCGATGAGCAGTTCTTC.

The CDR3 DNA follows: TGTGCCAGTAGTCCCGAGGCGGGGGCCTACGAGCAGTACTTC. This translates into CASSPEAGAYEQYF. The chain uses TRBV19 and TRBJ2-7, with TRBD2 matching 7 bases. V shed 5 bases, J shed 2 bases, and the junction held 6 bases outside the gene matches. The CDR3 totals 14 residues. Germline-derived CDR1 and CDR2 are LNHDA and SQIVND (reference sequence).